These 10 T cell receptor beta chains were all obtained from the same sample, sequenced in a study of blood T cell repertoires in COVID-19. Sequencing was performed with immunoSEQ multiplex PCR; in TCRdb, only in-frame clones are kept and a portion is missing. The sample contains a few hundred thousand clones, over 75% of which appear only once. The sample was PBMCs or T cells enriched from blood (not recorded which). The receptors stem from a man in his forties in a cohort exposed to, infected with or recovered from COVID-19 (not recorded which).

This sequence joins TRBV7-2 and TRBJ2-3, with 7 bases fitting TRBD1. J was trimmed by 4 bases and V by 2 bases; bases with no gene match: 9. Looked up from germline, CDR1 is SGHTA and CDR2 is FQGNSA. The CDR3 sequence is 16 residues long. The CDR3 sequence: CASSLRWDSGPDTQYF. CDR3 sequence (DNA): TGTGCCAGCAGCTTACGGTGGGACAGTGGCCCAGATACGCAGTATTTT.

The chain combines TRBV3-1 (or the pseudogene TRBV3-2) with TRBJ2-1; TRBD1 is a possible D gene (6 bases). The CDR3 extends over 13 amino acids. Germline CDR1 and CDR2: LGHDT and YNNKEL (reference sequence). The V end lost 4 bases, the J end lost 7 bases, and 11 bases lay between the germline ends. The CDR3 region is CASSPRTGNEQFF. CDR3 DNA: TGTGCCAGCAGCCCTCGAACAGGGAATGAGCAGTTCTTC.

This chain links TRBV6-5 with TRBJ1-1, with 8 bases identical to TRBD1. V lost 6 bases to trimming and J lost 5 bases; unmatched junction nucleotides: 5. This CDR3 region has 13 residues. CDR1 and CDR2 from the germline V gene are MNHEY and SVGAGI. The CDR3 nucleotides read TGTGCCAGCAGCCCGACAGGGGATACTGAAGCTTTCTTT. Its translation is CASSPTGDTEAFF.

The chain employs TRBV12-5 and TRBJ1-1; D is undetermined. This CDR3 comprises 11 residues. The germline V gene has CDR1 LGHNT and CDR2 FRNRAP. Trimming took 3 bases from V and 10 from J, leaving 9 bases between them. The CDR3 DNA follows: TGTGCTAGTGGTTTCGGGTTGGGAGCTTTCTTT. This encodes CASGFGLGAFF. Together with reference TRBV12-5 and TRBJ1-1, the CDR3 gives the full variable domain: DARVTQTPRHKVTEMGQEVTMRCQPILGHNTVFWYRQTMMQGLELLAYFRNRAPLDDSGMPKDRFSAEMPDATLATLKIQPSEPRDSAVYFCASGFGLGAFFGQGTRLTVV.

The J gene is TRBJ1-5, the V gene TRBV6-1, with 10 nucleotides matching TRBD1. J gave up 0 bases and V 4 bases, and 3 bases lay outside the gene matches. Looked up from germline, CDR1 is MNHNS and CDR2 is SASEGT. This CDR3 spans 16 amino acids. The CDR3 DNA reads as TGTGCCAGCAGTGGGGGACAGGGGTATAGCAATCAGCCCCAGCATTTT. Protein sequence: CASSGGQGYSNQPQHF.

CDR3: CASSPHEAGSWNYGYTF. The CDR3 nucleotides are TGTGCCAGCAGCCCCCACGAAGCAGGGTCGTGGAACTATGGCTACACCTTC. V and J are TRBV3-1 (or the pseudogene TRBV3-2) and TRBJ1-2; a possible D gene is TRBD1 (5 bases). V lost 4 bases and J 2 bases, leaving 20 bases between the germline ends. There are 17 residues in the CDR3. Germline V lookup: CDR1 LGHDT, CDR2 YNNKEL (reference sequence).

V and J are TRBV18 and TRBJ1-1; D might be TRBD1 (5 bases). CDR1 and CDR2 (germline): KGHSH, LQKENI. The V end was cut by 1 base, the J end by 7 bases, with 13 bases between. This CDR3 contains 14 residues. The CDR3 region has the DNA TGTGCCAGCTCACCACGACAGCCTAACGTTGAAGCTTTCTTT. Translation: CASSPRQPNVEAFF.

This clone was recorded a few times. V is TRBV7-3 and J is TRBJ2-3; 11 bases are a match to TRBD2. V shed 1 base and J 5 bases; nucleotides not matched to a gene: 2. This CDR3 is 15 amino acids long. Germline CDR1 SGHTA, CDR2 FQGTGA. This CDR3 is CASSLIAGGGDTQYF. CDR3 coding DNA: TGTGCCAGCAGCTTAATAGCGGGAGGGGGAGATACGCAGTATTTT.

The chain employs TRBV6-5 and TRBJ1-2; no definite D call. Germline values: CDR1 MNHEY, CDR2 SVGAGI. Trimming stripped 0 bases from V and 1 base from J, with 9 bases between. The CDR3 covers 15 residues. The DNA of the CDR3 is TGTGCCAGCAGTTACTCGACAACAAGTAACTATGGCTACACCTTC. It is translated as CASSYSTTSNYGYTF.

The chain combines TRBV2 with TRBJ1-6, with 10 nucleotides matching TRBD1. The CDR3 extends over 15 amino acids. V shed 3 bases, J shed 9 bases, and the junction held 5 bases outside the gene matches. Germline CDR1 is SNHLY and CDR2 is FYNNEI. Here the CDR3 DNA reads TGTGCCAGCAGTGAGGGACAGGGGCGTATTTCACCCCTCCACTTT. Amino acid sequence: CASSEGQGRISPLHF.